The clone carrying this TCR beta chain was recorded a few times. Antigen specificity is unknown. This specimen belongs to a study of T cells in Graves' hyperthyroidism and ophthalmopathy. The wider study: Peripheral blood samples were taken at initial diagnosis, prior to any treatment. The study, taken as a whole, reports: Most expanded thyroid clonotypes above 0.001 recurred in blood.

V shed 6 bases, J shed 0 bases, and the junction held 6 bases outside the gene matches. CDR1 is DFQATT and CDR2 is SNEGSKA in the germline V gene (reference sequence). The CDR3 has 16 residues. RNA transcripts yielded amplified TCR beta CDR3 regions. RT-PCR in the first round (using the HTBI primer set) targeted the TCR CDR3. TCRdb analysed the multiplex PCR reads with MiXCR anew, one entry per CDR3 protein. The sample consists of some 440,000 distinct CDR3 sequences, around 14% of them appearing once. The chain employs TRBV20-1 and TRBJ2-5; 14 positions match TRBD2. The receptor comes from a woman aged 18-35 years with Graves' hyperthyroidism. Sequencing was performed on blood. CDR3 sequence reads: CSADGLAGGYQETQYF. For the CDR3, the DNA is TGCAGTGCGGACGGACTAGCGGGAGGCTACCAAGAGACCCAGTACTTC.